Following are 4 T cell receptor beta chains from one sample sequenced in a study of CD8+ T cells in alopecia areata. Following extraction, RNA underwent reverse transcription to cDNA, which served as the sequencing template. TCRdb keeps only in-frame clones here, not all; method: immunoSEQ multiplex PCR. The table lists roughly 60,000 clones, roughly 45% of them singletons, with 51% in the top ten. The sequenced sample consisted of NKG2D-low CD8+ T cells sorted from blood. The origin of the receptors is a human donor with alopecia areata.

A few counts support this clone. The V and J genes are TRBV4-1 and TRBJ2-1; 7 positions match TRBD1. Unmatched junction bases numbered 9, after V lost 2 bases and J lost 8 bases. The germline V gene has CDR1 MGHRA and CDR2 YSYEKL. The CDR3 runs 15 residues. The CDR3 protein is CASSQPWDSQDEQFF. In DNA, the CDR3 is TGCGCCAGCAGCCAACCCTGGGACAGCCAGGATGAGCAGTTCTTC.

This clone was seen a few times. The gene calls are TRBV29-1 and TRBJ1-2; D is possibly TRBD1 (6 bases). Germline-derived CDR1 and CDR2 are SQVTM and ANQGSEA. The CDR3 contains 13 residues. V lost 5 bases to trimming and J lost 3 bases, with 13 bases between them. CDR3 DNA: TGCAGCGTTACTTTGGGGGGCGACTATGGCTACACCTTC. Protein: CSVTLGGDYGYTF.

This clone was recorded a few times. The gene calls are TRBV29-1 and TRBJ1-4; 7 positions agree with TRBD1. Germline CDR1 reads SQVTM; CDR2 reads ANQGSEA. After removal of 4 bases from V and 8 bases from J, the junction contained 10 bases not matched to a gene. The CDR3 spans 14 residues. As DNA, the CDR3 is TGCAGCGTTGTGCTTCAGGGGGGTGGCGAAAAACTGTTTTTT. Protein sequence: CSVVLQGGGEKLFF.

V gene TRBV2 combines with J gene TRBJ2-7, with D possibly TRBD1 on 6 matching bases. The germline CDR1 and CDR2 sequences are SNHLY and FYNNEI. There are 12 residues in the CDR3. V was shortened by 5 bases and J by 3 bases, with 8 bases between the two germline ends. The CDR3 region is CASSLQGYEQYF. The CDR3 nucleotides are TGTGCCAGCAGTTTACAGGGCTACGAGCAGTACTTC.